This TCR beta chain was captured by sequencing in a study of T-cell memory formation after mild COVID-19 (dated by TCRdb to the early 2020s). General notes on the study: Most TCR sequence clusters were specific to one of the two donors. The cohort comprised two young, previously healthy adult volunteers, one female and one male. T-cell clones expanding and contracting after mild COVID-19 in a couple of donors were tracked by longitudinal TCRalpha and TCRbeta repertoire sequencing. The paper's findings and limits, for the study overall: Contracting CD4+ clones were found mainly in CM and EM memory subsets, while CD8+ clones were enriched in EMRA. Balanced CD4/CD8 phenotypes were observed for clones contracting from day 15 to 85, whereas a bias towards CD4+ was observed for a second wave of clones expanding from day 15 to 37. Some responding clones were detected in pre-infection memory, which suggested that pre-existing cross-reactive memory T cells had joined the SARS-CoV-2 response. Only two mild cases were covered by the study, and larger cohorts that include severe cases with pre-infection samples were considered necessary. SARS-CoV-2 specificity of the second-wave clones peaking on day 37 was not confirmed.

There are 17 amino acids in the CDR3, from cysteine to phenylalanine inclusive. Only the CDR3 part of the read is kept: 51 bases, read in frame from the first base. The trim is 3 bases for V and 8 bases for J, with a gap of 20 bases between the germline ends. The sequencing machine was an Illumina NovaSeq 6000. TCRalpha and TCRbeta cDNA libraries were built by 5'RACE with constant-segment primers, adding sample barcodes and unique molecular identifiers. RNA was extracted from every sample with Trizol reagent. Library amplification was performed in two PCR steps, and a second sample barcode and Illumina TruSeq adapters were introduced in the second step. The libraries were sequenced on an Illumina NovaSeq using 2 x 150 bp paired-end reads. In the original analysis: The reads were demultiplexed and collapsed into UMI-guided consensus sequences using migec v1.2.7. With mixcr v2.1.11, UMI consensuses were aligned to TRA and TRB V and J templates and assembled into clonotypes. A clonotype was counted as expanded or contracted only if both edgeR and NoisET called the change significant, with noise models trained on biological replicates. For edgeR calls, a false discovery rate-adjusted p below 0.01 and a log2 fold-change threshold of 1 were applied. As an exploratory analysis of dynamics, PCA with hierarchical clustering was applied to max-normalized trajectories of the 1000 most abundant clonotypes. The CD4 or CD8 phenotype of responding clones was assigned using the separately sequenced CD4+ and CD8+ repertoires. Using fastp trimming at Q25 and MiXCR clonotype assembly, TCRdb reanalyzed the public sequencing data and kept in-frame beta chains. Rows merge per CDR3 protein into single entries with the most common DNA and genes. The V and J calls here are based on TCRdb, not the publication. Here the sample has fewer than 300,000 distinct CDR3 sequences; 16% occur a single time. 20% to 25% of the sample lies in the top ten.

Ficoll-Paque density gradient centrifugation was used to isolate PBMCs. Comment on this clonotype: Its antigen has not been determined. Base-call qualities are not available, and no considerably larger clone is one nucleotide away.

Sequencing was carried out using PBMCs or a T cell subset sorted from them (not recorded which). The receptor comes from a man between 18 and 35 years old who had mild COVID-19 (a few samples of this study predate the infection). The sample titles of this study are shuffled in the database, so cell type and time point are left out; the donor was told from shared clones. The chain is encoded by TRBV12-3 or TRBV12-4 joined to TRBJ1-6, and the D gene may be TRBD1, 6 bases matching. The base sequence is TGTGCCAGCAGTTTGGCGACTGGCCGGGACACCTATTCACCCCTCCACTTT. It translates as CASSLATGRDTYSPLHF.